Sequencing of this T cell receptor (beta chain) was carried out in a study of blood T cell repertoires in COVID-19 (dated by TCRdb to about 2020). Regarding the research as a whole: Collaborator samples came from the United States, Italy and Spain and covered acute and convalescent phases of COVID-19. Nearly every sample came with metadata listing a de-identified subject ID, COVID-19 status, age in years and sex. Where available, HLA class I and class II types were obtained from metadata supplied by the sample provider rather than from assay-based typing. The prospective study material was composed of cDNA or gDNA derived from T cells, B-cell-depleted T cells, or PBMCs. The dataset comprised deeply sampled blood TCRbeta repertoires from subjects exposed to, actively infected with, or recovered from COVID-19. Samples came from the ongoing ImmuneRACE study (first 160 participants) plus 1,254 subjects from 6 global collaborators. The repertoires were released in a freely available public database meant as a resource for research on the immune response to SARS-CoV-2. Paper-wide results and their limitations: The quantity of clinical and demographic metadata differed by source and by participant and was supplied without curation.

TCRbeta CDR3 regions were amplified from genomic DNA by means of the immunoSEQ Assay, a bias-controlled multiplex PCR. As for how the authors treated the data: Within the assay, amplification of reference gene primers was used to estimate how many nucleated cells each sample contained. To quantify the absolute abundance of each unique TCRbeta CDR3 rearrangement, sequence reads were collapsed and filtered. For each sample, productive Simpson clonality was calculated as the square root of Simpson's diversity index over productive rearrangements. This immuneACCESS table, as held by TCRdb, lists in-frame sequences with V and J called but not all clones. Of the missing ones, under half trace to an unresolved V gene in checked studies; the others have no known cause. V and J calls and clone size are those listed in that table; D and trimming were worked out from the DNA. The sample has tens of thousands of clones on record, around 85% of them singletons. The ten largest clonotypes hold 9% to 15% of the sample.

Details on this clone: Its antigen has not been determined. Nothing much larger sits one base from this clone, and base qualities are not available.

Sequences SGHDT (CDR1) and YYEEEE (CDR2) are obtained from the germline V gene. CDR3 length: 14 amino acids, cysteine to phenylalanine. Only the CDR3 DNA stays, 42 bases, in frame from base 1. V was cut back by 1 base and J by 7 bases, leaving a gap of 11 bases between them. Whole blood was collected in K2EDTA tubes by collaborating institutions according to the institutions' own protocols. For TCRbeta analysis, collaborators shipped samples as frozen whole blood, isolated PBMCs, or DNA extracted from either of those sample types. The sequence is built from TRBV5-6 and TRBJ1-4, with the D gene not clear enough to name. This TCR derives from a human donor in a cohort sampled during active COVID-19. Sequenced material: peripheral blood. The DNA sequence is as follows: TGTGCCAGCAGCTTGAACCTAGCAAGTGAAAAACTGTTTTTT. This codes for CASSLNLASEKLFF.